The 10 T cell receptor beta chains in this list originate from one sample, sequenced in a study of blood T cell repertoires in COVID-19. TCRdb's table, derived via immunoSEQ multiplex PCR, lists solely in-frame clones and lacks some. There are more than 95,000 clones in the sample; roughly 84% occur only once, and 10% to 15% lies in the top ten. The material sequenced was peripheral blood. The receptors were gathered from a human donor in a cohort sampled during active or convalescent COVID-19.

This chain connects TRBV10-3 to TRBJ1-2; 12 bases are a match to TRBD1. The CDR3 runs to 13 residues. V lost 9 bases and J lost 8; bases outside the gene matches: 7. Germline V gives CDR1 ENHRY, CDR2 SYGVKD. Here the CDR3 DNA reads TGTGCCATAGGGGGACAGGGGGCTACCGGCTACACCTTC. This translates into CAIGGQGATGYTF.

The chain couples TRBV5-1 to TRBJ2-5; 10 bases are a match to TRBD2. CDR3 length equals 15 residues. Per the germline V gene, CDR1 is SGHRS and CDR2 is YFSETQ. The ends lost 3 bases at V and 2 bases at J; junction bases unmatched: 4. CDR3 in amino acids: CASSSIAGGQETQYF. Here the CDR3 DNA reads TGCGCCAGCAGCTCTATAGCGGGGGGTCAAGAGACCCAGTACTTC.

V gene TRBV4-1 combines with J gene TRBJ2-3, with 13 nucleotides matching TRBD2. Germline V gene data show CDR1 as MGHRA and CDR2 as YSYEKL. The CDR3 is made up of 20 amino acids. V shed 0 bases and J 0 bases; nucleotides not matched to a gene: 9. The DNA of the CDR3 is TGCGCCAGCAGCCAAGAAACGGGACTAGCGGGGTCGTCTAGCACAGATACGCAGTATTTT. It translates to CASSQETGLAGSSSTDTQYF.

This chain joins TRBV5-4 and TRBJ2-7; 7 bases are a match to TRBD1. In germline, CDR1 is SGHNT, CDR2 YYREEE (reference sequence). The CDR3 consists of 12 residues. The ends lost 3 bases at V and 5 bases at J; junction bases unmatched: 2. The CDR3 coding sequence is TGTGCCAGCAGCTCGGGGACAGACGAGCAGTACTTC. Translated: CASSSGTDEQYF. Based on the CDR3 plus reference TRBV5-4 and TRBJ2-7, the full variable domain is ETGVTQSPTHLIKTRGQQVTLRCSSQSGHNTVSWYQQALGQGPQFIFQYYREEENGRGNFPPRFSGLQFPNYSSELNVNALELDDSALYLCASSSGTDEQYFGPGTRLTVT.

The V call is TRBV7-9, the J call TRBJ1-2; tentatively, D is TRBD1 (5 bases). V was pared by 5 bases and J by 5 bases, with 15 bases between. Germline loops: CDR1 SEHNR, CDR2 FQNEAQ (reference sequence). This CDR3 contains 14 residues. CDR3 loop: CASSGRDGEYGYTF. The CDR3 DNA reads as TGTGCCAGCAGCGGGCGGGACGGAGAGTATGGCTACACCTTC.

V gene TRBV7-9 combines with J gene TRBJ1-2, with 9 bases identical to TRBD1. The CDR3 has 17 amino acids. The germline V gene encodes CDR1 SEHNR and CDR2 FQNEAQ (reference sequence). J lost 0 bases, V lost 5 bases, and 10 bases had no gene match. CDR3: CASSRPGQGQANYGYTF. CDR3 in DNA: TGTGCCAGCAGCAGACCGGGACAGGGCCAAGCTAACTATGGCTACACCTTC. Full variable domain (rest looked up from reference TRBV7-9 and TRBJ1-2): DTGVSQNPRHKITKRGQNVTFRCDPISEHNRLYWYRQTLGQGPEFLTYFQNEAQLEKSRLLSDRFSAERPKGSFSTLEIQRTEQGDSAMYLCASSRPGQGQANYGYTFGSGTRLTVV.

The V gene is TRBV19, the J gene TRBJ2-7, with D maybe TRBD1 (6 bases). The germline CDR1 and CDR2 sequences are LNHDA and SQIVND (reference sequence). This CDR3 comprises 13 residues. Trimming took 0 bases from V and 5 from J, leaving 8 bases between them. CDR3 loop: CASSIDRGNEQYF. CDR3 DNA sequence: TGTGCCAGTAGTATAGACAGGGGAAACGAGCAGTACTTC. Drawing the rest from reference TRBV19 and TRBJ2-7, the complete variable domain is DGGITQSPKYLFRKEGQNVTLSCEQNLNHDAMYWYRQDPGQGLRLIYYSQIVNDFQKGDIAEGYSVSREKKESFPLTVTSAQKNPTAFYLCASSIDRGNEQYFGPGTRLTVT.

The sample holds a few counts of this clone. The chain joins TRBV7-2 to TRBJ1-4, with a tentative D call TRBD1 (5 bases). Looked up from germline, CDR1 is SGHTA and CDR2 is FQGNSA. V dropped 1 base and J dropped 6 bases, with 9 bases sitting between them. This CDR3 is built from 14 residues. DNA for the CDR3: TGTGCCAGCAGCTTAGTTGCCAGGGATGAAAAACTGTTTTTT. This sequence encodes CASSLVARDEKLFF.

The chain uses TRBV9 and TRBJ2-1; tentatively, D is TRBD2 (6 bases). CDR3 length: 17 residues. The ends were cut back, 3 bases at V and 2 bases at J, with 18 bases in the middle. Looked up from germline, CDR1 is SGDLS and CDR2 is YYNGEE. CDR3 amino acids: CASSATRRGLPYNEQFF. As DNA, the CDR3 is TGTGCCAGCAGCGCCACCCGTAGGGGACTTCCCTACAATGAGCAGTTCTTC.

The J gene is TRBJ1-1, the V gene TRBV24-1; 12 nucleotides align to TRBD1. Germline lookup yields CDR1 KGHDR and CDR2 SFDVKD. J lost 7 bases, V lost 0 bases, and 11 bases had no gene match. This CDR3 contains 18 residues. CDR3 sequence (DNA): TGTGCCACCAGTGATTTGCCCGGGGACAGGGGGCTAATGTGTGAAGCTTTCTTT. Amino acids: CATSDLPGDRGLMCEAFF.